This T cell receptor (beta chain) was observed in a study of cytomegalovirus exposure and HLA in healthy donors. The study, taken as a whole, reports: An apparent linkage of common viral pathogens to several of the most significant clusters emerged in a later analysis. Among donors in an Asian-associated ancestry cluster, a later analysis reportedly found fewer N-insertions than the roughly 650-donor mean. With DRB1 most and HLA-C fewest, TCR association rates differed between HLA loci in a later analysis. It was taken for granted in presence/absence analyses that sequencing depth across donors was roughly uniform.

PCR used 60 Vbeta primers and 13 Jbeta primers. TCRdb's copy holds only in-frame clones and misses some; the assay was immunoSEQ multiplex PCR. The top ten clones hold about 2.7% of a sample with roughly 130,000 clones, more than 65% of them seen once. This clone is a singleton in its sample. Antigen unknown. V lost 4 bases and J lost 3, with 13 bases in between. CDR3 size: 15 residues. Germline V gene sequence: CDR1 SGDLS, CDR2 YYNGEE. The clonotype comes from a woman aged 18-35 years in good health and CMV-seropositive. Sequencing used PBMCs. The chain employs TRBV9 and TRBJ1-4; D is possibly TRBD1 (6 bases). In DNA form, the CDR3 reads TGTGCCAGCAGCCAGACGGCAGGGGCTAATGAAAAACTGTTTTTT. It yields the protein CASSQTAGANEKLFF. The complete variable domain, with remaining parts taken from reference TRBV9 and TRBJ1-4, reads DSGVTQTPKHLITATGQRVTLRCSPRSGDLSVYWYQQSLDQGLQFLIQYYNGEERAKGNILERFSAQQFPDLHSELNLSSLELGDSALYFCASSQTAGANEKLFFGSGTQLSVL.